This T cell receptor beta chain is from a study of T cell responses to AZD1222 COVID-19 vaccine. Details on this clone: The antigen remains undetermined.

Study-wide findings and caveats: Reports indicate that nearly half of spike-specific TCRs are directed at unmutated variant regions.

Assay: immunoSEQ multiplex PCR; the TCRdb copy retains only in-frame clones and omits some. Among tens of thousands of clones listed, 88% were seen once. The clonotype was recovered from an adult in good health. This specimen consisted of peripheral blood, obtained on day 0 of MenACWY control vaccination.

The CDR3 region has the DNA TGTGCCAGCAGTTTAGTCGCCGACTGGCACACTGAAGCTTTCTTT. Encoded protein: CASSLVADWHTEAFF. The chain carries TRBV27 and TRBJ1-1, with D hard to call. The CDR3 is 15 residues long. CDR1 and CDR2 (germline): MNHEY, SMNVEV (reference sequence). V lost 2 bases and J 3 bases, leaving 13 bases between the germline ends.